This TCR beta chain was recorded in a study of PD-L1 blockade in urothelial cancer. As for the study in general: Intravenous atezolizumab, 1,200 mg every 3 weeks, was begun by patients in the mid-2010s.

Some clones are missing from TCRdb's copy, which holds only in-frame ones; the method was immunoSEQ multiplex PCR. In the table there are about 30,000 clones, 80% to 90% of which are singletons. This sample's time point: peripheral blood 6 weeks after treatment start. The CDR3 extends over 15 amino acids. Germline V CDR1 and CDR2: LNHDA, SQIVND (reference sequence). With 5 bases clipped from V and 3 bases from J, the junction kept 8 bases outside the gene matches. The chain combines TRBV19 with TRBJ2-5, with 8 bases lining up with TRBD1. Sample: PBMCs, taken around atezolizumab (anti-PD-L1) treatment. The sequence derives from an elderly man with urothelial cancer. The CDR3 DNA is TGTGCCAGTAGTCCTGACAGGGGAGGTGAAGAGACCCAGTACTTC. Protein sequence: CASSPDRGGEETQYF.